This T cell receptor (beta chain) was recorded in a study of CD8 T cells in ankylosing spondylitis. Study-level results: Earlier work had already found some motif variants in reactive arthritis synovial fluid and blood. Characteristic of ankylosing spondylitis blood, it appeared, was a TCR beta motif comprising about eight highly homologous variants.

CDR3 length: 15 amino acids. CDR1 is SGHRS and CDR2 is YFSETQ in the germline V gene. V was shortened by 4 bases and J by 0 bases, with 11 bases between the two germline ends. This clonotype has a count of ten or more. What it recognizes is unknown. Molecular-barcoded quantitative 5'-RACE produced these TCR beta libraries. MiXCR, run by TCRdb on the 5' RACE reads, gives a single entry per CDR3 protein. The sample lists roughly 130,000 distinct CDR3 sequences; 6.5% to 9% were seen once. This chain connects TRBV5-1 to TRBJ2-1; possibly TRBD2 for D (6 bases). The TCR comes from a male donor with ankylosing spondylitis or in good health (not recorded which). The sequenced sample consisted of blood, either unsorted or a sorted T cell fraction (not recorded which). CDR3 coding DNA: TGCGCCAGCAGCCCGTGGGGGGACTCCTACAATGAGCAGTTCTTC. Amino acid sequence: CASSPWGDSYNEQFF.